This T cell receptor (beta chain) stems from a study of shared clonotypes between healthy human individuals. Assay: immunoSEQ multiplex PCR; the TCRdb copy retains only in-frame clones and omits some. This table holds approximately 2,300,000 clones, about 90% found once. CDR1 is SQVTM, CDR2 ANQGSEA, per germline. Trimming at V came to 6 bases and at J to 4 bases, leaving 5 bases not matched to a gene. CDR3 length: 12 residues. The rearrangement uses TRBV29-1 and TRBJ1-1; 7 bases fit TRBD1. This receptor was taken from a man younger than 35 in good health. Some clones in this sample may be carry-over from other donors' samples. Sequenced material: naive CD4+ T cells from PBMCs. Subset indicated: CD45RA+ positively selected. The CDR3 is CSVRQGVTEAFF. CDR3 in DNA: TGCAGCGTCCGACAGGGAGTCACTGAAGCTTTCTTT.